What follows are 3 T cell receptor beta chains derived from one specimen sequenced in a study of tumor and adjacent non-tumor tissue in lung cancer. No cell sorting was done before RNA was extracted from the tissue. The normal lung tissue was taken more than 3 cm from the tumor edge. TCRbeta libraries were built with three rounds of nested PCR, modified from ARM-PCR. TCRdb re-called the multiplex PCR reads through MiXCR, storing one row per CDR3 protein. The sample includes approximately 68,000 distinct CDR3 sequences, around 82% of them seen just once. What was sequenced was distant non-tumor lung tissue. These receptors all come from a man in his 60s with non-small cell lung cancer.

The table lists this clonotype with many counts. This chain uses TRBV10-3 with TRBJ2-3; 8 nucleotides match TRBD1. From germline, CDR1 is ENHRY and CDR2 SYGVKD. J was trimmed by 0 bases and V by 6 bases; bases with no gene match: 11. This CDR3 has 17 residues. For the CDR3, the DNA is TGTGCCATCAGGGAGGAGACAGGGGTACCTAGCACAGATACGCAGTATTTT. Protein: CAIREETGVPSTDTQYF.

The V gene is TRBV6-1, the J gene TRBJ2-3, with D possibly TRBD2 on 5 matching bases. CDR3 size: 16 residues. Trimming removed 6 bases from V and 0 bases from J, with 16 bases in between. Germline CDR1 and CDR2: MNHNS and SASEGT. CDR3 residues: CASRLGAAPSTDTQYF. CDR3 nucleotides: TGTGCCAGCAGATTGGGAGCAGCACCGAGCACAGATACGCAGTATTTT.

For this clonotype: A junction boundary mismatches the germline segment, possibly from a read error. The V call is TRBV4-1, the J call TRBJ2-3; possible D gene TRBD1, 5 bases. Germline CDR1 MGHRA, CDR2 YSYEKL. The CDR3 loop spans 17 amino acids. CDR3 DNA sequence: TGCACCAGAAGCCTAGATACGGGCCAGGACATCACAGATACGCAGTATTTT. Protein sequence: CTRSLDTGQDITDTQYF.